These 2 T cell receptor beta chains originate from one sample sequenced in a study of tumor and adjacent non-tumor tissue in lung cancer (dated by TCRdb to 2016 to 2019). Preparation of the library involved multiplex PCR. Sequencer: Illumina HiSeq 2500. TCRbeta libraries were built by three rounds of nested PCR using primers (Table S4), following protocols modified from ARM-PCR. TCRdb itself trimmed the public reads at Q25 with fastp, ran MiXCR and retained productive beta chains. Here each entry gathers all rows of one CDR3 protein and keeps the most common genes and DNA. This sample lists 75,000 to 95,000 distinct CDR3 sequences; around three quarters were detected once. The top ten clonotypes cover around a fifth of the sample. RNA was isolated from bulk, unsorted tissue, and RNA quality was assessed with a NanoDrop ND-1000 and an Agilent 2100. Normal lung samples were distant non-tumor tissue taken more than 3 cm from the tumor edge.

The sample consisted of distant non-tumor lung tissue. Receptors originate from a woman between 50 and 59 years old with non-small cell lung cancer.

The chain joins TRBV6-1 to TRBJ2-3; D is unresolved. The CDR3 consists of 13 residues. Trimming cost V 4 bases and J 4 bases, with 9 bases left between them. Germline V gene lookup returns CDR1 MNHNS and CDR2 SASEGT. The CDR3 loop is CASSVTVADTQYF. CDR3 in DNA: TGTGCCAGCAGTGTTACTGTGGCAGATACGCAGTATTTT.

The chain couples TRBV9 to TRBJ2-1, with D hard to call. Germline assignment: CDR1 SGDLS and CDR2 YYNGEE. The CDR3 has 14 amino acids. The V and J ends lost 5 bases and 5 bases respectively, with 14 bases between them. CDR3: CASSRARENNEQFF. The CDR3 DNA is TGTGCCAGCAGTCGGGCGAGAGAGAACAATGAGCAGTTCTTC.